This T cell receptor beta chain was captured in a study of neurological immune-mediated disorders. The sample's time point: longitudinal time-point 3. Healthy control samples came from blood bank volunteers in Maryland, USA. This clonotype has at least ten counts. As yet, its antigen is unknown. Overall study findings and caveats: The greatest degree of TCR clonal expansion was observed in HTLV-1-associated myelopathy, with the lowest in multiple sclerosis, below that of healthy controls.

Each TCR transcript was tagged with a 10-nucleotide random UMI during 5'RACE. TCRdb reprocessed the 5' RACE reads via MiXCR and lists one record per CDR3 protein. The sample includes about 45,000 distinct CDR3 sequences, roughly 13% of them seen just once. Per the germline V gene, CDR1 is MNHEY and CDR2 is SMNVEV (reference sequence). V was cut by 7 bases and J by 9 bases, with 10 bases left in between. The CDR3 has 11 amino acids. The sequence derives from a man aged 25 to 40 in good health. Sequences were obtained from PBMCs. The chain carries TRBV27 and TRBJ2-1, with D possibly TRBD1 on 5 matching bases. The CDR3 bases are TGTGCCAGCACAAGGGGCGGTGAGCAGTTCTTC. Translated, it gives CASTRGGEQFF.